This TCR beta chain derives from a study of OX40 agonist ivuxolimab in advanced cancers. Study results and caveats: Some nonresponders also had low normalized T-cell clonal expansion. Expanded clones were, on average, more numerous among CD8+ T cells than CD4+. Within 6 weeks, CD4+ and CD8+ blood T cells expanded clonally at 0.1 to 3.0 mg/kg.

Points on this clone: Its antigen is not identified.

Trimming stripped 1 base from V and 7 bases from J, with 14 bases between. Germline V gene data show CDR1 as PRHDT and CDR2 as FYEKMQ (reference sequence). This CDR3 region has 15 residues. TCRdb keeps only in-frame clones here, not all; method: immunoSEQ multiplex PCR. The sample carries some 45,000 clones, roughly 90% recorded once. V is TRBV13 and J is TRBJ1-5; D remains unclear. This clonotype originated in an adult with an advanced solid tumor such as melanoma, head and neck, liver or kidney cancer. The sample here was CD4+ or CD8+ T cells sorted from blood, taken in a trial of the OX40 agonist ivuxolimab. CDR3 protein: CASSLDRRVGQPQHF. CDR3 DNA sequence: TGTGCCAGCAGCTTAGATCGTAGGGTCGGGCAGCCCCAGCATTTT.